This TCR beta chain was obtained from a study of siplizumab effects on memory and regulatory T cells. CDR3 length: 15 residues. Trimming cost V 6 bases and J 9 bases; bases outside gene matches: 13. The germline CDR1 and CDR2 sequences are SGHRS and YFSETQ. Study outcomes and limitations: A small minority of alloreactive clones were mapped to unstimulated subsets. Sequences that were alloreactive and traceable to unstimulated CD4+ memory cells were significantly reduced by siplizumab. No assignable naive or memory phenotype existed for roughly 80-95% of proliferating CD4+ or CD8+ clones.

Measured with immunoSEQ multiplex PCR; TCRdb has only the in-frame clones, and not every one. The sample yields more than 85,000 clones, around 92% seen once. A word on this clone: Its antigen is not known.

The gene calls are TRBV5-1 and TRBJ2-1; 9 bases align to TRBD2. Source material: Tregs sorted from blood. The receptor comes from a human donor in good health. The CDR3 protein is CASTAGGTGSSEQFF. In nucleotides, the CDR3 is TGCGCCAGCACCGCGGGGGGGACTGGCTCGTCTGAGCAGTTCTTC.